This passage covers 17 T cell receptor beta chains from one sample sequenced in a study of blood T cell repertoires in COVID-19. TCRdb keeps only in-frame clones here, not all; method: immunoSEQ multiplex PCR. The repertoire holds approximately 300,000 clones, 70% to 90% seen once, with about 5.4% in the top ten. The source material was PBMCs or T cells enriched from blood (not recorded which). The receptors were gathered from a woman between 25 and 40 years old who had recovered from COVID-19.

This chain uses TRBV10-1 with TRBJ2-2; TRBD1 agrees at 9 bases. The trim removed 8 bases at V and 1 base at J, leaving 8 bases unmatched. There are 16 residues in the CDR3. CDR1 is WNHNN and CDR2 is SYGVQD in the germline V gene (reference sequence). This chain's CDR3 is CASRPPGQGNTGELFF. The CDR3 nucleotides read TGCGCCAGCCGACCCCCGGGACAGGGGAACACCGGGGAGCTGTTTTTT.

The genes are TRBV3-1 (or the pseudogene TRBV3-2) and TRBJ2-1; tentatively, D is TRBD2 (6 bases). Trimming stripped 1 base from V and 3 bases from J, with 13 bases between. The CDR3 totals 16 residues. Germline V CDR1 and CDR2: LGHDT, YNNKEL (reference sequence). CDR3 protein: CASSQVAGGFYNEQFF. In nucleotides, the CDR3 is TGTGCCAGCAGCCAAGTTGCCGGGGGTTTCTACAATGAGCAGTTCTTC.

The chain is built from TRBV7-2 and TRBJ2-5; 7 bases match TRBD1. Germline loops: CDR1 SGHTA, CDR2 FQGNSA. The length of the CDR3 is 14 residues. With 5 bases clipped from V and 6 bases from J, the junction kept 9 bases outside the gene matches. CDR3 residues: CASSAYRGGKTQYF. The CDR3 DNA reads TGTGCCAGCAGCGCGTACAGGGGTGGCAAGACCCAGTACTTC.

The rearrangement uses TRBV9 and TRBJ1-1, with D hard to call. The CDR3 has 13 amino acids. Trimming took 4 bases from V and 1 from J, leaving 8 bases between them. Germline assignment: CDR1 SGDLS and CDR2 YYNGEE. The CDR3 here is CASSPVPNTEAFF. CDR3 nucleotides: TGTGCCAGCAGCCCAGTTCCGAACACTGAAGCTTTCTTT.

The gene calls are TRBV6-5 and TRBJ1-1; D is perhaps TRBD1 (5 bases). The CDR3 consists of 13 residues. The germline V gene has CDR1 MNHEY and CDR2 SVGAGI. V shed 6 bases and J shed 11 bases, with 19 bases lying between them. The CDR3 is CASRATGAQGAFF. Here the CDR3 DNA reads TGTGCCAGCAGAGCTACAGGAGCTCAAGGGGCTTTCTTT.

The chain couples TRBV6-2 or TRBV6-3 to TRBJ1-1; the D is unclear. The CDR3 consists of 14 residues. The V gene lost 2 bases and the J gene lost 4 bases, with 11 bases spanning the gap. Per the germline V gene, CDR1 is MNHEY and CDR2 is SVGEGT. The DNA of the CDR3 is TGTGCCAGCAGTTACGGCCTGGGGAGCACTGAAGCTTTCTTT. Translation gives CASSYGLGSTEAFF.

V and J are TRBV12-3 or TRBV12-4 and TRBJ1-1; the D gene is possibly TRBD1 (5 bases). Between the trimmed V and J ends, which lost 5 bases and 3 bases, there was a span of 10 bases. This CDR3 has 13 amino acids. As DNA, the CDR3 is TGTGCCAGCAGTCCCCCCAGGGACACTGAAGCTTTCTTT. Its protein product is CASSPPRDTEAFF.

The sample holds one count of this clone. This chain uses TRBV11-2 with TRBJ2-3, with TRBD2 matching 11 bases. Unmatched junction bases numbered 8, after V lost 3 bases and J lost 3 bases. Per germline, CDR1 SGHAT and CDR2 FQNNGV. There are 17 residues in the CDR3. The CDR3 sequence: CASSFSVAGGETDTQYF. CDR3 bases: TGTGCCAGCAGCTTCTCAGTAGCGGGGGGGGAAACAGATACGCAGTATTTT. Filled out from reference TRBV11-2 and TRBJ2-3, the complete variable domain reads EAGVAQSPRYKIIEKRQSVAFWCNPISGHATLYWYQQILGQGPKLLIQFQNNGVVDDSQLPKDRFSAERLKGVDSTLKIQPAKLEDSAVYLCASSFSVAGGETDTQYFGPGTRLTVL.

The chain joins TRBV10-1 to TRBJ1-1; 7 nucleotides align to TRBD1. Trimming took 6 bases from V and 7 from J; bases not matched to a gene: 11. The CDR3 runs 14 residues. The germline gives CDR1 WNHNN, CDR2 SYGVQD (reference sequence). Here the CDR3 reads CASSRASRTGEAFF. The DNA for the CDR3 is TGCGCCAGCAGCCGAGCCTCGAGGACAGGTGAAGCTTTCTTT.

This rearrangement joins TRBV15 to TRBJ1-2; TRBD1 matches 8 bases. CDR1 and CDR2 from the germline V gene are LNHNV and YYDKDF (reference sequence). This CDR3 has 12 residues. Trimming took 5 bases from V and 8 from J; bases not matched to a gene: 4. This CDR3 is CATSGQGGGYTF. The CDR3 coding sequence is TGTGCCACCAGCGGACAGGGTGGCGGCTACACCTTC.

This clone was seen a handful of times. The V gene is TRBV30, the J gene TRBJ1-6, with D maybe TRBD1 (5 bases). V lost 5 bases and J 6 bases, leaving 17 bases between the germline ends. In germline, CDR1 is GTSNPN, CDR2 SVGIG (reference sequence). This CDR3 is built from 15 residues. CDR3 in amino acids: CAWQPMGQSNSPLHF. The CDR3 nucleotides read TGTGCCTGGCAGCCGATGGGGCAGAGTAATTCACCCCTCCACTTT.

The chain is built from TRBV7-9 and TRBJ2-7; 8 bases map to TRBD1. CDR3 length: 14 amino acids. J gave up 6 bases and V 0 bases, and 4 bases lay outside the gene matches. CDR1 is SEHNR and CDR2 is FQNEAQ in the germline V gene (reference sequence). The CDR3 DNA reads TGTGCCAGCAGCTTAGCGGGCAGGGGGCTCGAGCAGTACTTC. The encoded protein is CASSLAGRGLEQYF. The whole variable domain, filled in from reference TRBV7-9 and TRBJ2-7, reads DTGVSQNPRHKITKRGQNVTFRCDPISEHNRLYWYRQTLGQGPEFLTYFQNEAQLEKSRLLSDRFSAERPKGSFSTLEIQRTEQGDSAMYLCASSLAGRGLEQYFGPGTRLTVT.

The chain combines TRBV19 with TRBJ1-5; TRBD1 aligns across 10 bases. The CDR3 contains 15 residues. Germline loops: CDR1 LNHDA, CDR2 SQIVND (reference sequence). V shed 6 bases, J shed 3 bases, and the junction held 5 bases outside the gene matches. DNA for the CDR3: TGTGCCAGTAGGAGAGGGACAGGGGACAATCAGCCCCAGCATTTT. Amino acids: CASRRGTGDNQPQHF.

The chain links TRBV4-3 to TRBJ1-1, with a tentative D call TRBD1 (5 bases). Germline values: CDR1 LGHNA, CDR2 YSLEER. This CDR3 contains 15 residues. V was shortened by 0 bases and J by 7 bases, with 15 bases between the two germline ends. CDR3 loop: CASSQDKDPGGEAFF. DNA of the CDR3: TGCGCCAGCAGCCAAGATAAGGACCCGGGGGGTGAAGCTTTCTTT.

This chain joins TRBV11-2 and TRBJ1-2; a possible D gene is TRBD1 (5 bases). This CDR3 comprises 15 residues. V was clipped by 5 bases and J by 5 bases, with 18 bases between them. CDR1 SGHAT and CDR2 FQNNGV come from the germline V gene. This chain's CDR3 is CASSRFQGGDYGYTF. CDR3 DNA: TGTGCCAGCAGCCGGTTTCAGGGCGGGGATTATGGCTACACCTTC. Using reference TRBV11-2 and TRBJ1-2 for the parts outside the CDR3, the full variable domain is EAGVAQSPRYKIIEKRQSVAFWCNPISGHATLYWYQQILGQGPKLLIQFQNNGVVDDSQLPKDRFSAERLKGVDSTLKIQPAKLEDSAVYLCASSRFQGGDYGYTFGSGTRLTVV.

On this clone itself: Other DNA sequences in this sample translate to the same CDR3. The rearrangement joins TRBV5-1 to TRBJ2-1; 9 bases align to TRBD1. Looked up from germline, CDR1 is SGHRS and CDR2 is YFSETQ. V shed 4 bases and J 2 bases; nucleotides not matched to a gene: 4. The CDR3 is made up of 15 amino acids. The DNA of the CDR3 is TGCGCCAGCAGCAAGGGACAGGGTCCCTACAATGAGCAGTTCTTC. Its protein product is CASSKGQGPYNEQFF.

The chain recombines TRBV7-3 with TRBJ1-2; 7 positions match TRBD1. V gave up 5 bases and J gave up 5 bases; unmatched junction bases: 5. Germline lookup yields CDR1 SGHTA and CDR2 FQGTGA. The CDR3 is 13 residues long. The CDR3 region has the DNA TGTGCCAGCAGCACGCCGACAGGGTATGGCTACACCTTC. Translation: CASSTPTGYGYTF.